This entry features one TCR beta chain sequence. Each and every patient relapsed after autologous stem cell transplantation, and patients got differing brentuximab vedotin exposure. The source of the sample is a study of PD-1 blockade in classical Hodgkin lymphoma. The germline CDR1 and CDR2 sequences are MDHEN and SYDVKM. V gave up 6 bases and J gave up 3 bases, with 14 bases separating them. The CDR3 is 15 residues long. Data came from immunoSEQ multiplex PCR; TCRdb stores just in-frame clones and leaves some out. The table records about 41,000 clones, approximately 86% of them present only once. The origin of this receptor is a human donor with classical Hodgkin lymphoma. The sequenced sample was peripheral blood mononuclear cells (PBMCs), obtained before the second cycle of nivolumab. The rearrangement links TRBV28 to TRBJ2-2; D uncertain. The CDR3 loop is CASSANTPYTGELFF. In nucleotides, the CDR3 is TGTGCCAGCAGCGCTAACACCCCCTACACCGGGGAGCTGTTTTTT.